This T cell receptor (beta chain) was observed in a study of blood T cell repertoires in COVID-19. As for the study in general: Spain, Italy and the United States supplied samples that represented acute and convalescent COVID-19. T cells, B-cell-depleted T cells, or PBMCs supplied cDNA or gDNA.

The CDR3 is 16 amino acids. With V trimmed by 1 base and J by 7 bases, 7 bases remained unmatched. The V gene's germline CDR1 is SGHTA and CDR2 FQGNSA. In the source study's methods: Researchers report that nucleated cell counts were estimated from reference gene primer amplification. Sequencing was performed with immunoSEQ multiplex PCR; in TCRdb, only in-frame clones are kept and a portion is missing. V, J and clone size are those of that table, while D and trimming were read from the DNA. This table holds about 120,000 clones, around 81% found once. Sequenced: peripheral blood. The clonotype was recovered from an older man with acute or convalescent COVID-19. The rearrangement joins TRBV7-2 to TRBJ1-6; 7 bases align to TRBD1. This CDR3 is CASSLDPTGRNSPLHF. The DNA for the CDR3 is TGTGCCAGCAGCTTAGATCCGACAGGGAGGAATTCACCCCTCCACTTT. The whole variable domain, remainder taken from reference TRBV7-2 and TRBJ1-6, is GAGVSQSPSNKVTEKGKDVELRCDPISGHTALYWYRQSLGQGLEFLIYFQGNSAPDKSGLPSDRFSAERTGGSVSTLTIQRTQQEDSAVYLCASSLDPTGRNSPLHFGNGTRLTVT.